The 10 T cell receptor beta chains presented below share a single source sample, sequenced in a study of CD8 T cells in Susac syndrome. Random hexamers were used to reverse transcribe about 0.45 to 1 ug of RNA. TCRdb itself ran the immunoSEQ multiplex PCR reads through MiXCR, one entry per CDR3 protein. Of a few hundred thousand distinct CDR3 sequences in the sample, 85% to 95% were seen once. Sequencing was performed on CD4+ T cells from PBMCs. All receptors derive from a human donor with multiple sclerosis.

The V call is TRBV2, the J call TRBJ2-5; D may be TRBD1 (5 bases). There are 11 residues in the CDR3. V lost 8 bases, J lost 5 bases, and 9 bases lay in between. Germline values: CDR1 SNHLY, CDR2 FYNNEI. CDR3 bases: TGTGCCAGCGGGGCAGCTGAGACCCAGTACTTC. Protein: CASGAAETQYF.

This rearrangement joins TRBV9 to TRBJ1-2, with TRBD1 identical over 10 bases. Trimming at V came to 4 bases and at J to 8 bases, leaving 5 bases not matched to a gene. Germline-derived CDR1 and CDR2 are SGDLS and YYNGEE. There are 13 residues in the CDR3. CDR3 loop: CASSRQGADGYTF. CDR3 nucleotides: TGTGCCAGCAGCAGACAGGGGGCGGACGGCTACACCTTC.

V usage is TRBV3-1 and J usage is TRBJ2-1, with D perhaps matching TRBD2 (7 bases). CDR3 length equals 16 residues. V shed 3 bases and J shed 1 base, with 13 bases lying between them. Germline CDR1 and CDR2: LGHDT and YNNKEL (reference sequence). The CDR3 loop reads CASSQVGGPSYNEQFF. Here the CDR3 DNA reads TGTGCCAGCAGCCAGGTGGGGGGGCCTTCCTACAATGAGCAGTTCTTC.

This clonotype has a single count. This chain joins TRBV7-9 and TRBJ1-6; D possibly corresponds to TRBD1 (5 bases). This CDR3 is 14 amino acids long. Germline V CDR1 and CDR2: SEHNR, FQNEAQ (reference sequence). Trimming removed 4 bases from V and 6 bases from J, with 10 bases in between. The CDR3 loop is CASSSTDSNSPLHF. The DNA for the CDR3 is TGTGCCAGCAGCTCGACAGACTCTAATTCACCCCTCCACTTT. Variable domain in full (rest from reference TRBV7-9 and TRBJ1-6): DTGVSQNPRHKITKRGQNVTFRCDPISEHNRLYWYRQTLGQGPEFLTYFQNEAQLEKSRLLSDRFSAERPKGSFSTLEIQRTEQGDSAMYLCASSSTDSNSPLHFGNGTRLTVT.

There are a few counts of this clonotype. The CDR3: CASSLQGSIGYTF. CDR3 nucleotide sequence: TGTGCCAGCAGTTTACAGGGGAGTATTGGCTACACCTTC. V usage is TRBV27 and J usage is TRBJ1-2; TRBD1 might be the D (6 bases). Looked up from germline, CDR1 is MNHEY and CDR2 is SMNVEV (reference sequence). The CDR3 runs 13 residues. Between the trimmed V and J ends, which lost 2 bases and 7 bases, there was a span of 11 bases.

This chain links TRBV2 with TRBJ2-7; TRBD1 is a possible D gene (5 bases). Per germline, CDR1 SNHLY and CDR2 FYNNEI. The CDR3 has 12 residues. V lost 3 bases to trimming and J lost 5 bases, with 8 bases between them. CDR3: CASSDRVDEQYF. The CDR3 DNA is TGTGCCAGCAGTGACAGGGTGGACGAGCAGTACTTC.

This clonotype was seen just once. V gene TRBV12-3 or TRBV12-4 combines with J gene TRBJ1-1, with D possibly being TRBD1 (6 bases). Deletions cut 5 bases from V and 5 bases from J, with 12 bases between. This CDR3 is built from 13 residues. CDR3 residues: CASSPTGRTEAFF. DNA of the CDR3: TGTGCCAGCAGTCCAACAGGGAGGACTGAAGCTTTCTTT.

The chain has TRBV3-1 and TRBJ2-2; TRBD2 might be the D (6 bases). The V end lost 1 base, the J end lost 7 bases, and 10 bases lay between the germline ends. Germline V gene sequence: CDR1 LGHDT, CDR2 YNNKEL (reference sequence). The CDR3 totals 14 residues. The CDR3 DNA follows: TGTGCCAGCAGCCAAGTCGGGGGAAACGGGGAGCTGTTTTTT. Translating gives CASSQVGGNGELFF.

This chain joins TRBV20-1 and TRBJ2-3, with TRBD2 identical over 7 bases. V shed 6 bases, J shed 6 bases, and the junction held 3 bases outside the gene matches. This CDR3 has 11 amino acids. In germline, CDR1 is DFQATT, CDR2 SNEGSKA (reference sequence). The CDR3 bases are TGCAGTGCGGTGGGGGGGGATACGCAGTATTTT. This translates into CSAVGGDTQYF.

The chain employs TRBV23-1 and TRBJ2-7; D is perhaps TRBD1 or TRBD2 (5 bases each). TRBV23-1 is an ORF; its function is uncertain. CDR3 length: 15 residues. Trimming took 0 bases from V and 4 from J, leaving 13 bases between them. CDR3 loop: CASSQSGKEGYEQYV. The DNA for the CDR3 is TGCGCCAGCAGTCAATCGGGGAAAGAGGGGTACGAGCAGTACGTC.